The sequence of this T cell receptor (beta chain) was determined in a study of T cell clonotyping in hematopoietic cell transplantation. Comments on this clone: Antigen unknown.

Recipient blood drawn about 28 days pretransplant and days 30, 100, 180 after. The protocol was immunoSEQ multiplex PCR, while the TCRdb copy is restricted to in-frame clones and leaves out a portion. The sample includes 4,000 to 5,000 clones, around 70% of them seen just once. Study-wide results and limits: After transplant, recipient diversity fell while pathologically expanded clonotypes grew through day 180.

The starting material was PBMCs, obtained 100 days after allogeneic stem cell transplant. This clonotype was sampled from a male patient between 60 and 69 years old who had an allogeneic stem cell transplant, so the T cells may come from the graft donor. Some clones in this sample may be carry-over from other donors' samples.

As DNA, the CDR3 is TGTGCCAGCAGCCCCAAAAGCGGCCAAGAGACCCAGTACTTC. Protein sequence: CASSPKSGQETQYF. The chain has TRBV11-2 and TRBJ2-5; the D gene is possibly TRBD2 (5 bases). The CDR3 covers 14 residues. Trimming left V 5 bases short and J 1 base short, with 11 bases between. Germline CDR1 SGHAT, CDR2 FQNNGV.